The 20 T cell receptor beta chains listed next were all sequenced from one sample in a study of early T cells in non-severe SARS-CoV-2 infection. TCRdb re-derived calls from the 5' RACE reads in MiXCR, one entry per CDR3 protein. The table includes 30,000 to 40,000 distinct CDR3 sequences, approximately 6% detected once. What was sequenced was whole blood. These TCRs come from an adult who was a healthcare worker with PCR-confirmed SARS-CoV-2 infection or an uninfected control (not recorded which).

Ten or more counts support this clonotype. This sequence joins TRBV4-3 and TRBJ2-2, with TRBD2 matching 8 bases. V trimming: 5 bases; J trimming: 1 base; junction bases outside the gene matches: 3. Germline V gene lookup returns CDR1 LGHNA and CDR2 YSLEER. The CDR3 spans 15 residues. This chain's CDR3 is CASSGLAGNTGELFF. As DNA, the CDR3 is TGCGCCAGCAGCGGACTAGCTGGGAACACCGGGGAGCTGTTTTTT.

This clonotype was counted at least ten times. V gene TRBV5-4 combines with J gene TRBJ2-1, with D hard to call. Trimming shortened V by 0 bases and J by 8 bases, and 3 bases separated the two germline ends. The CDR3 length is 11 residues. CDR1 and CDR2 (germline): SGHNT, YYREEE (reference sequence). This CDR3 reads CASSLVDEQFF. The CDR3, as DNA: TGTGCCAGCAGCTTGGTAGATGAGCAGTTCTTC. The whole variable domain, remainder taken from reference TRBV5-4 and TRBJ2-1, is ETGVTQSPTHLIKTRGQQVTLRCSSQSGHNTVSWYQQALGQGPQFIFQYYREEENGRGNFPPRFSGLQFPNYSSELNVNALELDDSALYLCASSLVDEQFFGPGTRLTVL.

This clonotype was recorded at least ten times. This CDR3 reads CAISETDGPNTQYF. CDR3 nucleotide sequence: TGTGCCATCAGTGAAACGGACGGTCCCAATACGCAGTATTTT. The gene calls are TRBV10-3 and TRBJ2-3; no clear D gene. Looked up from germline, CDR1 is ENHRY and CDR2 is SYGVKD. This CDR3 comprises 14 residues. The ends were cut back, 3 bases at V and 7 bases at J, with 14 bases in the middle.

This clonotype was counted many times. The rearrangement links TRBV7-3 to TRBJ1-1; 10 bases are a match to TRBD1. After removal of 1 base from V and 7 bases from J, the junction contained 12 bases not matched to a gene. The germline V gene encodes CDR1 SGHTA and CDR2 FQGTGA. This CDR3 is built from 17 residues. The CDR3 DNA follows: TGTGCCAGCAGCTTAAATCGTGGGACAGGGGATTCCATTGAAGCTTTCTTT. It specifies CASSLNRGTGDSIEAFF.

In its sample, this clonotype was seen many times. The chain carries TRBV4-3 and TRBJ2-2; D may match TRBD1 or TRBD2 (8 bases each). V was cut by 0 bases and J by 5 bases, with 19 bases left in between. CDR1 is LGHNA and CDR2 is YSLEER in the germline V gene. The CDR3 loop spans 18 amino acids. In DNA, the CDR3 is TGCGCCAGCAGCCAAGAAGTGGAGCGGGGGACAGGAACCGGGGAGCTGTTTTTT. It codes for CASSQEVERGTGTGELFF.

This clonotype came up many times. The V and J genes are TRBV7-2 and TRBJ2-1; TRBD1 matches 8 bases. Germline V CDR1 and CDR2: SGHTA, FQGNSA. CDR3 size: 15 residues. V shed 5 bases, J shed 9 bases, and the junction held 12 bases outside the gene matches. CDR3 DNA: TGTGCCAGCAGCCCGTCCCGGACAGGGATGCCTGAGCAGTTCTTC. It codes for CASSPSRTGMPEQFF.

In its sample, this clonotype was seen a few times. The chain combines TRBV20-1 with TRBJ2-2; 9 nucleotides align to TRBD1. The CDR3 length is 14 residues. CDR1 DFQATT and CDR2 SNEGSKA come from the germline V gene (reference sequence). V lost 3 bases, J lost 5 bases, and 4 bases stayed unmatched. This CDR3 reads CSARGTGRTGELFF. The CDR3 DNA reads as TGCAGTGCTAGGGGGACAGGGAGGACCGGGGAGCTGTTTTTT.

The chain joins TRBV12-3 or TRBV12-4 to TRBJ1-3, with D tentatively TRBD1 (6 bases). The length of the CDR3 is 16 residues. The V gene lost 5 bases and the J gene lost 0 bases, with 14 bases spanning the gap. The CDR3 loop is CASSNTTGTSGNTIYF. In DNA, the CDR3 is TGTGCCAGCAGTAACACTACAGGGACCTCTGGAAACACCATATATTTT.

This clonotype came up a few times. The chain couples TRBV30 to TRBJ2-7, with D hard to call. V was shortened by 0 bases and J by 4 bases, with 10 bases between the two germline ends. From germline, CDR1 is GTSNPN and CDR2 SVGIG (reference sequence). CDR3 length: 13 amino acids. The CDR3 spells CAWSVPNGYEQYF. The DNA of the CDR3 is TGTGCCTGGAGTGTTCCCAATGGATACGAGCAGTACTTC.

This clonotype is a singleton in its sample. The genes are TRBV28 and TRBJ2-7; TRBD1 is a possible D gene (5 bases). The V end lost 5 bases, the J end lost 1 base, and 9 bases lay between the germline ends. Germline-derived CDR1 and CDR2 are MDHEN and SYDVKM. CDR3 size: 13 residues. CDR3 region: CASSGRVSYEQYF. For the CDR3, the DNA is TGTGCCAGCAGTGGCAGGGTATCCTACGAGCAGTACTTC.

This clonotype was seen at least ten times. The chain employs TRBV27 and TRBJ2-5; D unclear. The V gene's germline CDR1 is MNHEY and CDR2 SMNVEV (reference sequence). CDR3 length: 14 amino acids. Trimming left V 4 bases short and J 5 bases short, with 14 bases between. This CDR3 is CASSSDGPWETQYF. DNA for the CDR3: TGTGCCAGCAGTTCCGACGGGCCTTGGGAGACCCAGTACTTC.

This clonotype was picked up many times. This rearrangement joins TRBV19 to TRBJ2-1, with a tentative D call TRBD2 (5 bases). This CDR3 comprises 16 residues. Between the trimmed V and J ends, which lost 6 bases and 3 bases, there was a span of 18 bases. Germline lookup yields CDR1 LNHDA and CDR2 SQIVND (reference sequence). The CDR3: CASSPWEYGFYNEQFF. The CDR3, as DNA: TGTGCCAGTAGCCCCTGGGAGTACGGGTTCTACAATGAGCAGTTCTTC. Looking up the rest from reference TRBV19 and TRBJ2-1 gives the full variable domain: DGGITQSPKYLFRKEGQNVTLSCEQNLNHDAMYWYRQDPGQGLRLIYYSQIVNDFQKGDIAEGYSVSREKKESFPLTVTSAQKNPTAFYLCASSPWEYGFYNEQFFGPGTRLTVL.

The sample holds many counts of this clonotype. J is TRBJ1-2 and V is TRBV20-1, with D hard to call. Trimming stripped 3 bases from V and 4 bases from J, with 21 bases between. This CDR3 is built from 16 residues. CDR1 DFQATT and CDR2 SNEGSKA come from the germline V gene (reference sequence). DNA of the CDR3: TGCAGTGCTAGTCCCCTAGCGGGAGGGTACGGCTATGGCTACACCTTC. Amino acids: CSASPLAGGYGYGYTF.

This clonotype was seen repeatedly, ten times or more. The chain couples TRBV20-1 to TRBJ1-2; D unclear. Germline V gene sequence: CDR1 DFQATT, CDR2 SNEGSKA (reference sequence). V dropped 1 base and J dropped 1 base, with 7 bases sitting between them. The CDR3 is 13 residues long. The CDR3: CSARVGGNYGYTF. The CDR3 DNA follows: TGCAGTGCTAGAGTTGGCGGTAACTATGGCTACACCTTC.

The table lists this clonotype with many counts. V and J are TRBV7-2 and TRBJ2-2, with 11 bases lining up with TRBD2. The CDR3 consists of 16 residues. Trimming at V came to 2 bases and at J to 5 bases, leaving 4 bases not matched to a gene. The germline gives CDR1 SGHTA, CDR2 FQGNSA. CDR3 coding DNA: TGTGCCAGCAGCTTACGACTAGCGGGGACGACCGGGGAGCTGTTTTTT. Translated, it gives CASSLRLAGTTGELFF.

The chain joins TRBV10-3 to TRBJ2-7; D ambiguous. Germline CDR1 and CDR2: ENHRY and SYGVKD. V was clipped by 5 bases and J by 0 bases, with 5 bases between them. The CDR3 is 12 amino acids. CDR3: CAISRSSYEQYF. CDR3 in DNA: TGTGCCATCAGTAGGAGCTCCTACGAGCAGTACTTC.

The chain has TRBV3-1 and TRBJ2-3; D remains unclear. The CDR3 totals 12 residues. V dropped 1 base and J dropped 4 bases, with 3 bases sitting between them. Germline loops: CDR1 LGHDT, CDR2 YNNKEL (reference sequence). The chain's CDR3 is CASSQAADTQYF. The CDR3, as DNA: TGTGCCAGCAGCCAAGCGGCAGATACGCAGTATTTT.

In its sample, this clonotype was seen many times. The CDR3 DNA follows: TGTGCCAGCTCACCACCGGGGCTCAATCAGCCCCAGCATTTT. Translated, it gives CASSPPGLNQPQHF. V is TRBV18 and J is TRBJ1-5; D perhaps matches TRBD1 (5 bases). Deletions cut 0 bases from V and 3 bases from J, with 6 bases between. The CDR3 spans 14 residues. Germline V gene sequence: CDR1 KGHSH, CDR2 LQKENI.

This clonotype was seen many times. V gene TRBV25-1 combines with J gene TRBJ1-5, with D maybe TRBD1 (5 bases). The germline gives CDR1 MGHDK, CDR2 SYGVNS. There are 14 residues in the CDR3. V dropped 1 base and J dropped 7 bases, with 11 bases sitting between them. This chain's CDR3 is CASSESGLKQPQHF. The CDR3 DNA is TGTGCCAGCAGTGAATCAGGGCTAAAGCAGCCCCAGCATTTT. The variable domain in full, completed from reference TRBV25-1 and TRBJ1-5, reads EADIYQTPRYLVIGTGKKITLECSQTMGHDKMYWYQQDPGMELHLIHYSYGVNSTEKGDLSSESTVSRIRTEHFPLTLESARPSHTSQYLCASSESGLKQPQHFGDGTRLSIL.

This clonotype was detected a few times. The chain uses TRBV3-1 and TRBJ2-5; D is uncertain. The CDR3 runs to 17 residues. Germline CDR1 and CDR2: LGHDT and YNNKEL (reference sequence). V shed 2 bases and J shed 0 bases, with 16 bases lying between them. In DNA form, the CDR3 reads TGTGCCAGCAGCCAAATTCACGCGTCGAGCGACCAAGAGACCCAGTACTTC. This gives the protein CASSQIHASSDQETQYF.